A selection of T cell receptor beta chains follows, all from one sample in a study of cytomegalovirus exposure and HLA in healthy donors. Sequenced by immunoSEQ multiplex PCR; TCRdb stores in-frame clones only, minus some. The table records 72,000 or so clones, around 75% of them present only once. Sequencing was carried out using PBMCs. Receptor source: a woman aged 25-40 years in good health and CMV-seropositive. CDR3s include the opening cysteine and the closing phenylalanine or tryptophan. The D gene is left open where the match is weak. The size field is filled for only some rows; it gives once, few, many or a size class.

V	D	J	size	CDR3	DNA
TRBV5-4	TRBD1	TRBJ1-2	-	CASSFGQGYDGYTF	TGTGCCAGCAGCTTCGGACAGGGTTACGATGGCTACACCTTC
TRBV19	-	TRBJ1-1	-	CASSSQGTEAFF	TGTGCCAGTAGTAGTCAGGGGACGGAAGCTTTCTTT
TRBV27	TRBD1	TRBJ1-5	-	CASSLSARGVTLGNQPQHF	TGTGCCAGCAGTTTATCGGCCAGGGGGGTTACGTTAGGCAATCAGCCCCAGCATTTT
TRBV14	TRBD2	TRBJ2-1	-	CASSHRRASGRRNEQFF	TGTGCCAGCAGCCACAGGAGGGCTAGCGGGAGGAGGAATGAGCAGTTCTTC
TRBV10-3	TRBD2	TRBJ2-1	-	CAIGLAGGAGDNEQFF	TGTGCCATCGGACTAGCGGGAGGGGCGGGGGACAATGAGCAGTTCTTC
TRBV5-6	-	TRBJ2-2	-	CASSLDVEANTGELFF	TGTGCCAGCAGCTTGGATGTAGAAGCGAACACCGGGGAGCTGTTTTTT
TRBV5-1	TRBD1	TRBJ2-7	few	CASSSRDRVYEQYF	TGCGCCAGCAGCTCCCGGGACAGGGTATACGAGCAGTACTTC
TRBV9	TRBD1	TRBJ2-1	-	CASSVGTDSYNEQFF	TGTGCCAGCAGCGTCGGGACAGACTCCTACAATGAGCAGTTCTTC
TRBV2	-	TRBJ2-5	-	CASSDFSVETQYF	TGTGCCAGCAGTGATTTCTCGGTCGAGACCCAGTACTTC
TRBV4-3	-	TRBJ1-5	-	CASSQERSQPQHF	TGCGCCAGCAGCCAGGAGCGGAGTCAGCCCCAGCATTTT
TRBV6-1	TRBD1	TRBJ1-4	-	CATTENRGDGELFF	TGTGCCACCACAGAGAACAGGGGTGACGGGGAACTGTTTTTT
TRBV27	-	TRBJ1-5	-	CASSFGGSNQPQHF	TGTGCCAGCAGTTTCGGGGGGAGCAATCAGCCCCAGCATTTT
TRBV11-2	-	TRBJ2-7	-	CASSNPRSYEQYF	TGTGCCAGCAGCAATCCCCGCTCCTACGAGCAGTACTTC
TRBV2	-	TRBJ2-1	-	CASSVLESRNEQFF	TGTGCCAGCAGTGTATTGGAGTCCCGCAATGAGCAGTTCTTC
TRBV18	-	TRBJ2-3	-	CASSQNQITESPHTDTQYF	TGTGCCAGCTCACAAAACCAAATAACGGAGTCCCCCCACACAGATACGCAGTATTTT
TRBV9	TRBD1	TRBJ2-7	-	CASSVGTGPAYEQYF	TGTGCCAGCAGCGTAGGGACAGGACCCGCCTACGAGCAGTACTTC
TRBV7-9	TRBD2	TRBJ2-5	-	CASSPMGVGGTSGQETQYF	TGTGCCAGCAGCCCCATGGGGGTTGGGGGGACTAGCGGCCAAGAGACCCAGTACTTC
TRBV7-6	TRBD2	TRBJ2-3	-	CASSSSGGASGSGTQYF	TGTGCCAGCAGCTCCTCCGGGGGGGCTAGCGGGAGTGGTACGCAGTATTTT
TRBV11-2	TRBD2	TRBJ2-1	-	CASSLEGGLVGVEQFF	TGTGCCAGCAGCTTAGAAGGTGGACTAGTTGGGGTTGAGCAGTTCTTC
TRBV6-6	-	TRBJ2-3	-	CASSETISTDTQYF	TGTGCCAGCAGCGAGACAATTAGCACAGATACGCAGTATTTT
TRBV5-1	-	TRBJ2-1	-	CAICKQKAAYDEQFF	TGCGCTATTTGCAAGCAGAAGGCGGCATACGATGAGCAGTTCTTC
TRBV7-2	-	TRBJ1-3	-	CASSSEVGSGNTIYF	TGTGCCAGCAGCTCGGAGGTCGGCTCTGGAAACACCATATATTTT
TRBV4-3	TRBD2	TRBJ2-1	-	CASSQDIARLAGGYNEQFF	TGCGCCAGCAGCCAAGATATTGCCAGACTAGCGGGAGGTTATAATGAGCAGTTCTTC
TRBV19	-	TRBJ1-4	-	CASSLAGGTNEKLFF	TGTGCCAGTAGTCTTGCGGGGGGAACTAATGAAAAACTGTTTTTT
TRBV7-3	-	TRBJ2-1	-	CASSSPRRDEQFF	TGTGCCAGCAGTTCGCCGCGGCGGGATGAGCAGTTCTTC
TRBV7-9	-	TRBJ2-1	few	CASSSWGPRSGSEVYEQFF	TGTGCCAGCAGCTCCTGGGGGCCACGTAGCGGGTCCGAGGTCTATGAGCAGTTCTTC
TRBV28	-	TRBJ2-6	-	CASSLGAGSGANVLTF	TGTGCCAGCAGTTTAGGGGCCGGCTCTGGGGCCAACGTCCTGACTTTC
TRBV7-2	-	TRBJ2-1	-	CASSLEVGQYNEQFF	TGTGCCAGCAGCTTAGAAGTGGGGCAGTACAATGAGCAGTTCTTC
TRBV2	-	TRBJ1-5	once	CASSAERGYQPQHF	TGTGCCAGCAGTGCAGAAAGGGGGTATCAGCCCCAGCATTTT
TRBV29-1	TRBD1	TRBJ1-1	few	CSVPTQRRDRRSTEAFF	TGCAGCGTTCCTACCCAAAGGCGGGACAGGCGTTCCACTGAAGCTTTCTTT
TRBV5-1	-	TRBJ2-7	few	CASSSYGETDPYF	TGCGCCAGCAGCTCCTACGGGGAGACCGATCCGTACTTC
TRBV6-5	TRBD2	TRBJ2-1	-	CASRSGREQFF	TGTGCCAGCAGGAGCGGGAGGGAGCAGTTCTTC